The 9 T cell receptor beta chains below come from one sample, sequenced in a study of blood T cell repertoires in COVID-19. Data came from immunoSEQ multiplex PCR; TCRdb stores just in-frame clones and leaves some out. The data contain some 69,000 clones, more than 90% of them singletons. The material sequenced was peripheral blood. The receptor source for this set is a man in his 60s with acute or convalescent COVID-19.

The rearrangement links TRBV2 to TRBJ1-2, with 7 positions matching TRBD1. Per the germline V gene, CDR1 is SNHLY and CDR2 is FYNNEI. V gave up 7 bases and J gave up 4 bases; unmatched junction bases: 12. This CDR3 comprises 15 residues. The CDR3 spells CASIPRDRLVYGYTF. The DNA for the CDR3 is TGTGCCAGCATCCCGAGGGACAGACTAGTCTATGGCTACACCTTC.

The chain uses TRBV6-5 and TRBJ1-2; tentatively, D is TRBD1 (6 bases). This CDR3 spans 12 amino acids. Germline CDR1 and CDR2: MNHEY and SVGAGI. Trimming took off 10 bases at V and 8 bases at J, with 17 bases between the two ends. The CDR3: CATLRGAQGYTF. CDR3 sequence (DNA): TGTGCCACCCTCCGGGGGGCGCAAGGCTACACCTTC.

This clone showed up just a few times. The genes are TRBV29-1 and TRBJ2-2; 9 bases are shared with TRBD1. The CDR3 has 12 amino acids. Germline assignment: CDR1 SQVTM and CDR2 ANQGSEA. V shed 7 bases and J 6 bases; nucleotides not matched to a gene: 3. CDR3: CSGRTGAGELFF. The CDR3 region has the DNA TGCAGCGGGCGGACAGGGGCCGGGGAGCTGTTTTTT.

J is TRBJ1-1 and V is TRBV5-1; 7 bases align to TRBD1. The CDR3 runs 14 residues. V shed 6 bases, J shed 7 bases, and the junction held 12 bases outside the gene matches. Per the germline V gene, CDR1 is SGHRS and CDR2 is YFSETQ. The CDR3 sequence: CASTFGGTEIEAFF. CDR3 bases: TGCGCCAGCACCTTTGGGGGGACAGAGATTGAAGCTTTCTTT. The variable domain in full, completed from reference TRBV5-1 and TRBJ1-1, reads KAGVTQTPRYLIKTRGQQVTLSCSPISGHRSVSWYQQTPGQGLQFLFEYFSETQRNKGNFPGRFSGRQFSNSRSEMNVSTLELGDSALYLCASTFGGTEIEAFFGQGTRLTVV.

This clone was found a few times. This sequence joins TRBV6-6 and TRBJ1-1; 9 nucleotides align to TRBD1. Germline assignment: CDR1 MNHNY and CDR2 SVGAGI (reference sequence). This CDR3 spans 12 amino acids. V gave up 6 bases and J gave up 7 bases; unmatched junction bases: 3. This chain's CDR3 is CASRETGGEAFF. CDR3 DNA sequence: TGTGCCAGCAGGGAGACAGGGGGTGAAGCTTTCTTT.

This chain uses TRBV4-1 with TRBJ1-5; D may be TRBD1 (6 bases). The CDR3 contains 16 residues. Germline V gives CDR1 MGHRA, CDR2 YSYEKL. Between the trimmed V and J ends, which lost 1 base and 5 bases, there was a span of 15 bases. CDR3 coding DNA: TGCGCCAGCAGCCAAGCTCAGGGGCGGCCCCATCAGCCCCAGCATTTT. It codes for CASSQAQGRPHQPQHF.

The rearrangement joins TRBV19 to TRBJ1-6; 8 nucleotides match TRBD1. Germline CDR1 is LNHDA and CDR2 is SQIVND (reference sequence). This CDR3 has 16 amino acids. With 10 bases clipped from V and 10 bases from J, the junction kept 18 bases outside the gene matches. This CDR3 reads CATRQSSQGVRSPLHF. In DNA, the CDR3 is TGTGCCACCCGCCAATCCTCACAGGGGGTACGGTCACCCCTCCACTTT.

DNA for the CDR3: TGTGCCAGTAGTCCAACCACAGGGACCGGGGAGACCCAGTACTTC. Translation: CASSPTTGTGETQYF. The gene calls are TRBV19 and TRBJ2-5, with D perhaps matching TRBD1 (6 bases). The germline V and J ends were trimmed by 5 bases and 5 bases, with 18 bases remaining between them. In germline, CDR1 is LNHDA, CDR2 SQIVND (reference sequence). The CDR3 has 15 residues.

The chain is built from TRBV30 and TRBJ1-3; D ambiguous. Germline assignment: CDR1 GTSNPN and CDR2 SVGIG (reference sequence). The length of the CDR3 is 13 residues. V lost 5 bases to trimming and J lost 0 bases, with 8 bases between them. As DNA, the CDR3 is TGTGCCTGGGCCGCGGCCTCTGGAAACACCATATATTTT. Its translation: CAWAAASGNTIYF.